This note documents a single T cell receptor (beta chain) sequence. Its antigen is still unknown. The repertoire was sequenced with immunoSEQ multiplex PCR; TCRdb's copy has only in-frame clones and lacks some. The sample has some 1,600,000 clones, 95% to 99% seen once. The CDR3 covers 14 residues. Germline V gene sequence: CDR1 MDHEN, CDR2 SYDVKM. V was trimmed by 6 bases and J by 4 bases, leaving 14 bases between them. The data belong to a study of shared clonotypes between healthy human individuals. Study-wide results and caveats: The sampled material consisted only of blood, and tissue repertoires are likely to differ. Shared clonotypes across all four donors exceeded non-shared ones in generation probability. Rarefaction demonstrated incomplete sorted-subset sequencing despite large depth.

The rearrangement links TRBV28 to TRBJ2-3, with a tentative D call TRBD1 (7 bases). The sequence was collected from a young man in good health. Sequencing was done on a sample of naive CD4+ T cells sorted from blood. The subset was: CD45RA+ positively selected. CDR3 region: CASSTTGEADTQYF. The CDR3 DNA reads as TGTGCCAGCAGCACCACAGGGGAGGCAGATACGCAGTATTTT.